This T cell receptor beta chain was observed in a study of blood T cell repertoires in COVID-19. Looking at the study overall: Samples representing acute and convalescent COVID-19 were sourced from the United States, Italy and Spain. PBMCs, B-cell-depleted T cells, or T cells provided the cDNA or gDNA that made up the material.

Germline CDR1 and CDR2: MDHEN and SYDVKM. The CDR3 consists of 14 residues. V trimming: 5 bases; J trimming: 6 bases; junction bases outside the gene matches: 7. This clone is a singleton in its sample. As handled by the study authors: How many nucleated cells were present was estimated from reference gene primer amplification. Assay used: immunoSEQ multiplex PCR; TCRdb lists only in-frame clones, some missing. That table gives V, J and clone size, and the DNA gave D and trimming. The sample has around 100,000 clones, around 80% seen once. V is TRBV28 and J is TRBJ2-5, with 9 bases fitting TRBD1. The sequenced material came from peripheral blood. The TCR originated in a human donor in a cohort sampled during active COVID-19. The CDR3 DNA reads as TGTGCCAGCAGTCCCTCGGGACAGGGAAAGACCCAGTACTTC. As protein: CASSPSGQGKTQYF.